A single T cell receptor (beta chain) is shown here with its context. What it binds is unknown. The data were taken from a study of T cells after yellow fever vaccination. Overall study findings and caveats: Most primary-vaccination clones recurred post-booster (roughly 96% CD4, roughly 91% CD8).

TCRdb reprocessed the 5' RACE reads via MiXCR and lists one record per CDR3 protein. The sample has approximately 550,000 distinct CDR3 sequences; about 14% are singletons. CDR1 and CDR2 from the germline V gene are SGHRS and YFSETQ. V lost 0 bases to trimming and J lost 6 bases, with 13 bases between them. CDR3 size: 15 residues. V is TRBV5-1 and J is TRBJ2-1; tentatively, D is TRBD1 or TRBD2 (5 bases each). The sequence was obtained from a man younger than 45 who received the YFV17D yellow fever vaccine. Sample: PBMCs, taken on the day of the yellow fever booster vaccination. CDR3: CASSLEGAGTNEQFF. The CDR3 region has the DNA TGCGCCAGCAGCTTGGAGGGAGCAGGGACCAATGAGCAGTTCTTC.